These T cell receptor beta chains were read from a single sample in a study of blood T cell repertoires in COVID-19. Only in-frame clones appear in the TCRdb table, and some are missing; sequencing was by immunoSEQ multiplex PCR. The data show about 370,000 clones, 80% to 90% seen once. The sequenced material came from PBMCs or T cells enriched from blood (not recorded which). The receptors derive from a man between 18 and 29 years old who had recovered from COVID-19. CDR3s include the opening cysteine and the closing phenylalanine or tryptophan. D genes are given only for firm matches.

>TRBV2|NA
CASSEQTTYEQYF
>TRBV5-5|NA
CASSVIKGAGNTIYF
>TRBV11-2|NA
CASSSVVGGSYEQYF
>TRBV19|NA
CASSMDSTGVLSTDTQYF
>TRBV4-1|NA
CASSPGVPGATNEKLFF
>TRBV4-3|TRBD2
CASSQYGLAGDYNEQFF
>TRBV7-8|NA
CASSLGWTADEQYF
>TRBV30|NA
CAWSISYAEQFF
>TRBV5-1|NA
CASSTSVESTDTQYF
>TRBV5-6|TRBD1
CASSLGDRGPKNIQYF
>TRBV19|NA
CASSIVGISYEQYF
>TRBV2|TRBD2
CASSVAGGQDTQYF
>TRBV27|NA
CASSLREGVGGAFF
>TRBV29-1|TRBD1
CSVDAGTGSNYGYTF
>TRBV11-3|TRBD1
CASSLGGQTHYGYTF
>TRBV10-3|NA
CAISQGLNTEAFF